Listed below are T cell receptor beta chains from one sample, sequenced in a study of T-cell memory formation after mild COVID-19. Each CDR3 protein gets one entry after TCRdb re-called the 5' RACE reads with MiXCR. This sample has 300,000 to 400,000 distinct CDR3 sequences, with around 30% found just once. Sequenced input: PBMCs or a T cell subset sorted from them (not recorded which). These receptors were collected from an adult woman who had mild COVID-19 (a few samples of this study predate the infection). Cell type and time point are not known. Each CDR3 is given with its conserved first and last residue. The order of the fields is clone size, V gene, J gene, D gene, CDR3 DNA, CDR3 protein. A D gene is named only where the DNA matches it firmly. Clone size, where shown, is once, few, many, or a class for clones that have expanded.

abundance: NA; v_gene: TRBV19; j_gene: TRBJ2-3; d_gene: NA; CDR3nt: TGTGCCAGTAGCGACGGGATCGGAGTCCCCGATACGCAGTATTTT; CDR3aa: CASSDGIGVPDTQYF
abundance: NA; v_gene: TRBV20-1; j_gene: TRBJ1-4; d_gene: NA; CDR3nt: TGCAGTGCTAAATCCACAGCGAACGGAAAACTGTTTTTT; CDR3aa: CSAKSTANGKLFF
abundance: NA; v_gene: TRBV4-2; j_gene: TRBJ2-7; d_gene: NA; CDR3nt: TGTGCCAGCAGCCAAGTAGCTCCAAGCTCCTACGAGCAGTACTTC; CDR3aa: CASSQVAPSSYEQYF
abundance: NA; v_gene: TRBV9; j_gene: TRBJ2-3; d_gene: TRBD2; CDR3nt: TGTGCCAGCAGCGTAGGACTAGCGGGTACAGATACGCAGTATTTT; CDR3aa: CASSVGLAGTDTQYF
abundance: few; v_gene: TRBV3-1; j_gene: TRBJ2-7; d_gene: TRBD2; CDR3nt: TGTGCCAGCAGCCAAGACCTAGCGGGAATGGGCGAGCAGTACTTC; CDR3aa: CASSQDLAGMGEQYF
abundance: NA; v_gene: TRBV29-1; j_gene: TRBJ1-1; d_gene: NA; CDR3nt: TGCAGCGTTGTGGTGCAGGGCTGGGCTTTCTTT; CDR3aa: CSVVVQGWAFF
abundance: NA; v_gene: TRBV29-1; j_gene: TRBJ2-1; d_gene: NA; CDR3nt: TGCAGCGTTAATCAGGCCCTGGTCAATGAGCAGTTCTTC; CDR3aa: CSVNQALVNEQFF
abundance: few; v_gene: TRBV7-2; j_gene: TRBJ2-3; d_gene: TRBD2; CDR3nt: TGTGCCAGCACGTTAATGGCTAGCGGGGGGGCAGATACGCAGTATTTT; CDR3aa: CASTLMASGGADTQYF
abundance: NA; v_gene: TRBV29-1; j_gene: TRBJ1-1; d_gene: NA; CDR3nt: TGCAGCGTTGAAAGTGTGGAAGCTTTCTTT; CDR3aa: CSVESVEAFF
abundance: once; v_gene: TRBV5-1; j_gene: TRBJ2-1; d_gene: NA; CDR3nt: TGCGCCAGCAGCTTTCAGGGAGAGCAGTTCTTC; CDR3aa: CASSFQGEQFF
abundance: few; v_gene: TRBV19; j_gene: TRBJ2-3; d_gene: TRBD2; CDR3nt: TGTGCCAGTAGTATCCAGCGCGGGAGAGCAGATACGCAGTATTTT; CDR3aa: CASSIQRGRADTQYF
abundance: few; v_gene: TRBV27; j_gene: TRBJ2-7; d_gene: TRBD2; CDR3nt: TGTGCCAGCAGTTGGAACGGGAGGGCCGGGTACGAGCAGTACTTC; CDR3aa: CASSWNGRAGYEQYF
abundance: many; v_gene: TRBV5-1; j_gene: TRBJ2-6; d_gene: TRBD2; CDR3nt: TGCGCCAGCAGTCCCGGACTAGGAGGCAGTCTGGGGGCCAACGTCCTGACTTTC; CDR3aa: CASSPGLGGSLGANVLTF
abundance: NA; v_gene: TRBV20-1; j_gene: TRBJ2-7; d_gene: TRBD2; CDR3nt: TGCAGTGCTCGCGGGGGGACTAGCGCCTACGAGCAGTACTTC; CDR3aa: CSARGGTSAYEQYF
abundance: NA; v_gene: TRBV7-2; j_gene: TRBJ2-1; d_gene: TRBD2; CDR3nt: TGTGCCAGCAGCTTAGCCATAGCGGGAGGGACTTACAATGAGCAGTTCTTC; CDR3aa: CASSLAIAGGTYNEQFF
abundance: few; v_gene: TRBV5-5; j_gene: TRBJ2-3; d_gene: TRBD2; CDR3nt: TGTGCCAGCAGCTTCGGACTAGCGGGGGTCTCGGATACGCAGTATTTT; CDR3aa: CASSFGLAGVSDTQYF
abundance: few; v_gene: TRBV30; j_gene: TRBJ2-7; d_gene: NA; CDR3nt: TGTGCCTGGAGTGCCCGGTGGCCGGTCGAGCAGTACTTC; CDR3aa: CAWSARWPVEQYF
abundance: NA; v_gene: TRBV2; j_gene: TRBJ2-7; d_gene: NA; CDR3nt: TGTGCCAGCAGTGAAGTTCACGGGCCCTCCTACGAGCAGTACTTC; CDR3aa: CASSEVHGPSYEQYF
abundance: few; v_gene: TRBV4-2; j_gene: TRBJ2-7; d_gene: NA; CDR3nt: TGTGCCAGCAGCCAAGCCGGACACCAAGTGCAGTACTTC; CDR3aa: CASSQAGHQVQYF
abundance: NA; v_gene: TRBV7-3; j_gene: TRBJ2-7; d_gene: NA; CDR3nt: TGTGCCAGCAGCTTGGCCCTAGCGACCCGATACGAGCAGTACTTC; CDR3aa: CASSLALATRYEQYF
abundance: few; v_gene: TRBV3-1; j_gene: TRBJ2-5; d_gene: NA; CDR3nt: TGTGCCAGCAGCCAGAGCGAGCACGGGGGAGAGACCCAGTACTTC; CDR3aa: CASSQSEHGGETQYF
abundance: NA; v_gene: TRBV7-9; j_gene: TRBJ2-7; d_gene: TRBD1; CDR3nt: TGTGCCAGCAGCGACCGGGACAGGAGCTCCTACGAGCAGTACTTC; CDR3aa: CASSDRDRSSYEQYF
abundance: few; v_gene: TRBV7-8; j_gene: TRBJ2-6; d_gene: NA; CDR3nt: TGTGCCAGCAGCCATCCCTCTCTCTCTGGGGCCAACGTCCTGACTTTC; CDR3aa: CASSHPSLSGANVLTF
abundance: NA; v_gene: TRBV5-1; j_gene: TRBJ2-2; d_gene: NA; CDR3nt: TGCGCCAGCAGCCCCGTCCTCCCAACGAACACCGGGGAGCTGTTTTTT; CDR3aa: CASSPVLPTNTGELFF
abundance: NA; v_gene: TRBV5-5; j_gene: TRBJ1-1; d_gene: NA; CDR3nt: TGTGCCAGCAGCTTGGACTGGGACGGGAACACTGAAGCTTTCTTT; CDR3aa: CASSLDWDGNTEAFF
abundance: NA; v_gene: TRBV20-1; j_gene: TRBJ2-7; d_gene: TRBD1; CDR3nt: TGCAGTCACCCTAGGACAGGGGAATCCTACGAGCAGTACTTC; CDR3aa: CSHPRTGESYEQYF
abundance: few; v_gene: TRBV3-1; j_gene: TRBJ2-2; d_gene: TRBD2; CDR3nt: TGTGCCAGCAGCCAGGCGGGAGTCGCGAACACCGGGGAGCTGTTTTTT; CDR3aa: CASSQAGVANTGELFF
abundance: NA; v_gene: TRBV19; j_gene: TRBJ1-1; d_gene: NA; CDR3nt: TGTGCCAGTAGTATTTCCGGCGCGGAAGCTTTCTTT; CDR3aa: CASSISGAEAFF
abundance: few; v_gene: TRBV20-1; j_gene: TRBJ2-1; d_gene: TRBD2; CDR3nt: TGCAGTGGGACTAGCGGACACAATGAGCAGTTCTTC; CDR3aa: CSGTSGHNEQFF
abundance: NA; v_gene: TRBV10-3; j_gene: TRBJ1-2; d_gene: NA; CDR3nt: TGTGCCATCACCCCCGGGACCTTTGTAGGCTATGGCTACACCTTC; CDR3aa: CAITPGTFVGYGYTF
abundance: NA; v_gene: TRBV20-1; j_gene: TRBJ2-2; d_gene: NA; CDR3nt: TGCAGTGCTAGAGAGCACAGATACACCGGGGAGCTGTTTTTT; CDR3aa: CSAREHRYTGELFF
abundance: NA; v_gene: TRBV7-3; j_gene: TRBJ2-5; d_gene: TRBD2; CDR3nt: TGTGCCAGCAGCTTAACTGGTGGACTAGCGGGATCGGAGACCCAGTACTTC; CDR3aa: CASSLTGGLAGSETQYF
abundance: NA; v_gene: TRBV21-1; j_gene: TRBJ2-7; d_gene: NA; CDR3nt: TGTGCCAGCACCTACCTCGGAGTAGCGGGAAAGAACCCAGGGGGTTACGAGCAGTACTTC; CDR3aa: CASTYLGVAGKNPGGYEQYF
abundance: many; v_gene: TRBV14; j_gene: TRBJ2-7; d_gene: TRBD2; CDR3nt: TGTGCCAGCAGCCCACTCGGGACTAGCAGGTCCTACGAGCAGTACTTC; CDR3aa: CASSPLGTSRSYEQYF
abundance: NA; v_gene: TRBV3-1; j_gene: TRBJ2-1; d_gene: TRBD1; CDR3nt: TGTGCCAGCAGTCGGACAGGGGCCCCCAATGAGCAGTTCTTC; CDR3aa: CASSRTGAPNEQFF
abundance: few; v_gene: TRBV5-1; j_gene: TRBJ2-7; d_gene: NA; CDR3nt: TGCGCCAGCAGCTACGAACCAGTTTACGAGCAGTACTTC; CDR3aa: CASSYEPVYEQYF
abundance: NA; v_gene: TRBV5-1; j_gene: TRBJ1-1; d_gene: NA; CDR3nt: TGCGCCAGCAGTTACACGGACAGCGGCACTGAAGCTTTCTTT; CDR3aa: CASSYTDSGTEAFF
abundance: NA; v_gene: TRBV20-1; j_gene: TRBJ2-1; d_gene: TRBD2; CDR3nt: TGCAGTGCTAAGACGGTGGGAGGGCGGCAATATGAGCAGTTCTTC; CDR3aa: CSAKTVGGRQYEQFF
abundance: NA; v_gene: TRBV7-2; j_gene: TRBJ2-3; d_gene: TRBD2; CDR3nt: TGTGCCAGCAGCTTACCCTTGAGGGCTAGCGGTAGCACAGATACGCAGTATTTT; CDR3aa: CASSLPLRASGSTDTQYF
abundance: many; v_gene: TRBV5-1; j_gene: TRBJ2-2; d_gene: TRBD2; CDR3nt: TGCGCCAGCAGCTCCCGGGAGGCGGGTACCGGGGAGCTGTTTTTT; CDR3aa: CASSSREAGTGELFF
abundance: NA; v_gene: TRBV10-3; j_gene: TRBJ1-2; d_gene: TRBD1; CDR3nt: TGTGCCATCAGTGAAGTAGGACGGACAGGGACTGGCTACACCTTC; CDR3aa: CAISEVGRTGTGYTF
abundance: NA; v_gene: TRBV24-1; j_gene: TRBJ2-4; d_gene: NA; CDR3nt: TGTGCCACCAGTGATGACGAGTGGACGGACATTCAGTACTTC; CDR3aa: CATSDDEWTDIQYF
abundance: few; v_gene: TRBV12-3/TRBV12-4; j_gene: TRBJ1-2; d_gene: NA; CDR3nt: TGTGCCAGCAGTCCCCAGGGGATCTATGGCTACACCTTC; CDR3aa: CASSPQGIYGYTF
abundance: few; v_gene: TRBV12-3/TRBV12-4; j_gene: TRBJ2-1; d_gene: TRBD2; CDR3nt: TGTGCCAGCAGCCCTGGGGCTAGCGGAATCAATGAGCAGTTCTTC; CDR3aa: CASSPGASGINEQFF
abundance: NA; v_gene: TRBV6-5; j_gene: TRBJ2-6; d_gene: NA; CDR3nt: TGTGCCAGCAGTTCAGTTGGGGCCAACGTCCTGACTTTC; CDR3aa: CASSSVGANVLTF
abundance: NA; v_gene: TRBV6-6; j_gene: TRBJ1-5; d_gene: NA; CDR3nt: TGTGCCAGCACCGGGGAGGGTAACAATCAGCCCCAGCATTTT; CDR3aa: CASTGEGNNQPQHF
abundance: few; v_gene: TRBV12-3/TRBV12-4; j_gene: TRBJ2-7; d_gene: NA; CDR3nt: TGTGCCAGCAGTAAAGACAGAGCCTACGAGCAGTACTTC; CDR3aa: CASSKDRAYEQYF
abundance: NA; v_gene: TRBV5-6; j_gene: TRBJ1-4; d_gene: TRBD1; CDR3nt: TGTGCCAGCAGCCAGACCGGGACAGAGCATGAAAAACTGTTTTTT; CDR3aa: CASSQTGTEHEKLFF
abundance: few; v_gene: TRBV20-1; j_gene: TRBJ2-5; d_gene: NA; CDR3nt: TGCAGTGCTGATAAGGGGGTAGAGACCCAGTACTTC; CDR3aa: CSADKGVETQYF
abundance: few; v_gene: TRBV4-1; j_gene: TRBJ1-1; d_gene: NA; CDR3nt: TGCGCCAGCAGCCGTGTACAGGTGGGGAACACTGAAGCTTTCTTT; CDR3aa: CASSRVQVGNTEAFF
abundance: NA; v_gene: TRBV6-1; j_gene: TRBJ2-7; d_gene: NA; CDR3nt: TGTGCCAGCAGTGAATACAGCTCCTACGAGCAGTACTTC; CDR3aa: CASSEYSSYEQYF
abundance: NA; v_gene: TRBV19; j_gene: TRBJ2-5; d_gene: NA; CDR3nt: TGTGCCAGTAGGGCCGCAGGAGAGACCCAGTACTTC; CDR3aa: CASRAAGETQYF
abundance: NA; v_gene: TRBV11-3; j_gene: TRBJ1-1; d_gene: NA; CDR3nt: TGTGCCAGCAGGTTAAAACGTCACGGGGAAGGGGTAATATCGTCGTTGGTGGGAGCTTTCTTT; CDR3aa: CASRLKRHGEGVISSLVGAFF
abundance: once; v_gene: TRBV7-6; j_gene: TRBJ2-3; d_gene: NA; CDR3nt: TGTGCCAGCAGCTTTCGTTTCTCAGATACGCAGTATTTT; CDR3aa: CASSFRFSDTQYF
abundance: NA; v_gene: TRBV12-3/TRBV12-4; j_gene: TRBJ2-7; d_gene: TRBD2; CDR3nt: TGTGCCAGCAGGGGCGGACTAGCCGAGCAGTACTTC; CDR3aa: CASRGGLAEQYF
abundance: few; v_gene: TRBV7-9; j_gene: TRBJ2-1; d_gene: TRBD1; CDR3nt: TGTGCCACCCACCCGGGACAGGGGGCACTGAGCTCCTACAATGAGCAGTTCTTC; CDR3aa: CATHPGQGALSSYNEQFF
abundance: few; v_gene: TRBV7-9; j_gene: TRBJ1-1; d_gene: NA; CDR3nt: TGTGCCAGCAGCTATGGGACGACAGATGAAGCTTTCTTT; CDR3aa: CASSYGTTDEAFF